Presented here are 14 T cell receptor beta chains from one specimen sequenced in a study of T cell clonality in common variable immunodeficiency. Study findings and constraints: Fewer deletions and N-nucleotide insertions were reportedly seen in common variable immunodeficiency TCR beta sequences.

Which antigens these TCRs recognize remains unknown. Sequencing was performed with immunoSEQ multiplex PCR; in TCRdb, only in-frame clones are kept and a portion is missing. Singletons are absent from the sample, which has around 19,000 clones. The specimen sequenced was peripheral blood mononuclear cells. All receptors come from a human donor with common variable immunodeficiency.

This clone was detected many times. The CDR3 bases that were read are TGTGCCAGCAGCTTAGGCCTTAACAGGGAAGGCGAAAAA. Amino acid sequence: CASSLGLNREGEK. The whole CDR3 sequence reads CASSLGLNREGEKLFF. V is TRBV7-8 and J is TRBJ1-4; D is perhaps TRBD1 (6 bases). The read stops 3 residues short of the end of the CDR3; the missing end is completed from the germline J gene. With 1 base removed from V and 8 bases from J, the gap between germline ends came to 17 bases. Germline-derived CDR1 and CDR2 are SGHVS and FQNEAQ. The CDR3 has 16 residues.

In the case of this clone: The CDR3 end falls 3 residues outside the read, so it is completed with the germline J gene. The chain combines TRBV20-1 with TRBJ1-6; tentative D call: TRBD1 (6 bases). The CDR3 extends over 17 amino acids. Deletions cut 3 bases from V and 7 bases from J, with 22 bases between. Germline-derived CDR1 and CDR2 are DFQATT and SNEGSKA (reference sequence). The DNA read from the CDR3 is TGCAGTGCTAGTTCTACAGGGTCTATAGTTCGAAATTCACCC. This codes for CSASSTGSIVRNSP. The whole CDR3 region reads CSASSTGSIVRNSPLHF.

This clone occurred many times. From the germline J gene comes the end of the CDR3, since the read stops 3 residues before it. This chain connects TRBV7-3 to TRBJ2-2, with 8 nucleotides matching TRBD1. Per germline, CDR1 SGHTA and CDR2 FQGTGA. The CDR3 runs to 15 residues. The ends lost 5 bases at V and 3 bases at J; junction bases unmatched: 5. The part of the CDR3 DNA that was read is TGTGCCAGCAGCATTCAGGGGGCGCACACCGGGGAG. Its protein is CASSIQGAHTGE. The entire CDR3 protein is CASSIQGAHTGELFF. The full variable domain, completed using reference TRBV7-3 and TRBJ2-2, is GAGVSQTPSNKVTEKGKYVELRCDPISGHTALYWYRQSLGQGPEFLIYFQGTGAADDSGLPNDRFFAVRPEGSVSTLKIQRTERGDSAVYLCASSIQGAHTGELFFGEGSRLTVL.

This clone was counted many times. The read ends 3 residues before the CDR3 terminus; that terminus is restored from the germline J gene. The chain recombines TRBV9 with TRBJ2-7; 7 bases align to TRBD2. The length of the CDR3 is 15 residues. Per the germline V gene, CDR1 is SGDLS and CDR2 is YYNGEE. Trimming at V came to 0 bases and at J to 5 bases, leaving 8 bases not matched to a gene. The CDR3 loop is CASSVEGQAGNEQYF. The sequenced CDR3 bases are TGTGCCAGCAGCGTAGAGGGGCAAGCGGGGAACGAG.

About this clone: The read is 3 residues too short to cover the CDR3 end, so that end is filled in from the germline J gene. The J gene is TRBJ1-6, the V gene TRBV19; 11 nucleotides align to TRBD1. V lost 5 bases and J lost 9; bases outside the gene matches: 6. The CDR3 loop spans 15 amino acids. Germline V gives CDR1 LNHDA, CDR2 SQIVND (reference sequence). CDR3 bases read: TGTGCCAGTAGTCTCCGGACAGGGGGCTCTTCACCC. Translated, it gives CASSLRTGGSSP. The complete CDR3 reads CASSLRTGGSSPLHF.

This clone was seen a handful of times. The read ends 3 residues early relative to the CDR3; the germline J gene fills the gap. The chain has TRBV18 and TRBJ2-2; TRBD1 agrees at 8 bases. The CDR3 runs to 15 residues. Germline CDR1 and CDR2: KGHSH and LQKENI. The junction had 3 bases not matched to a gene; V was cut back by 5 bases and J by 1 base. CDR3 bases read: TGTGCCAGCTCAAAGGGGACAGGGAACACCGGGGAG. Amino acid sequence: CASSKGTGNTGE. The full-length CDR3 reads as CASSKGTGNTGELFF.

This clone was counted many times. Sequencing ends 3 residues short of the CDR3 end; the germline J gene provides the rest. J is TRBJ2-1 and V is TRBV4-1; D may be TRBD2 (5 bases). This CDR3 region has 16 residues. Trimming removed 4 bases at V and 4 bases at J, with 17 bases between. The V gene's germline CDR1 is MGHRA and CDR2 YSYEKL. The CDR3 here is CASSRSGLRVYNEQFF. The sequenced part of the CDR3 DNA is TGCGCCAGCAGCCGATCAGGTTTGCGGGTTTACAATGAG.

This clone was counted a few times. The CDR3 end is not reached by the read, which stops 3 residues before it; the germline J gene fills it in. The chain recombines TRBV2 with TRBJ2-6; the D gene is possibly TRBD1 (5 bases). The germline V gene encodes CDR1 SNHLY and CDR2 FYNNEI. V was cut by 5 bases and J by 1 base, with 9 bases left in between. The CDR3 covers 15 residues. The CDR3 sequence: CASSPGLSGANVLTF. The sequenced CDR3 bases are TGTGCCAGCAGTCCAGGGTTATCTGGGGCCAACGTC.

This clone was observed many times. The read falls 3 residues short of the CDR3 end, and the missing part is taken from the germline J gene. The chain is built from TRBV30 and TRBJ1-1, with D tentatively TRBD1 (5 bases). This CDR3 has 14 amino acids. Germline V gene data show CDR1 as GTSNPN and CDR2 as SVGIG (reference sequence). V lost 2 bases and J 0 bases, leaving 10 bases between the germline ends. The CDR3 loop reads CAWSHRSMNTEAFF. The DNA read from the CDR3 is TGTGCCTGGAGTCACAGGAGCATGAACACTGAA.

About this clone itself: With the read ending 3 residues before the CDR3 end, the germline J gene is used to fill in that end. The V and J genes are TRBV7-9 and TRBJ1-2; 11 positions agree with TRBD1. The CDR3 runs 15 residues. Per the germline V gene, CDR1 is SEHNR and CDR2 is FQNEAQ (reference sequence). Trimming removed 5 bases from V and 3 bases from J; junction bases left unmatched: 5. The CDR3 spells CASSTRTGGDYGYTF. CDR3 DNA (partial): TGTGCCAGCAGCACCCGGACAGGGGGCGACTATGGC.

Many counts were recorded for this clone. The read finishes 3 residues shy of the CDR3 end, and the germline J gene is used to complete it. The rearrangement links TRBV7-6 to TRBJ2-7; 14 positions agree with TRBD2. Germline V gene lookup returns CDR1 SGHVS and CDR2 FNYEAQ. The V segment lost 4 bases and the J segment 4 bases; nucleotides outside the gene matches: 3. The CDR3 covers 15 residues. CDR3 DNA (partial): TGTGCCAGCAGCTCGGGACTAGCGGGAGTATACGAG. The encoded protein is CASSSGLAGVYE. The whole CDR3 sequence is CASSSGLAGVYEQYF.

This clone appeared a few times. Read coverage stops 3 residues before the CDR3 terminus; the germline J gene supplies the remainder. This chain uses TRBV19 with TRBJ2-2, with 7 nucleotides matching TRBD1. The CDR3 is 16 residues long. Germline V gene data show CDR1 as LNHDA and CDR2 as SQIVND (reference sequence). V was clipped by 2 bases and J by 7 bases; unmatched bases: 10. The DNA read from the CDR3 is TGTGCCAGTAGTATACTGAGGGGGCCAACCGACGGGGAG. This gives the protein CASSILRGPTDGE. The entire CDR3 reads CASSILRGPTDGELFF.

Concerning this clone itself: The read falls 3 residues short of the CDR3 end, and the missing part is taken from the germline J gene. V is TRBV7-2 and J is TRBJ1-6; the D is unclear. This CDR3 region has 15 residues. V was shortened by 0 bases and J by 7 bases, with 10 bases between the two germline ends. Per the germline V gene, CDR1 is SGHTA and CDR2 is FQGNSA. The sequenced CDR3 bases are TGTGCCAGCAGCTTAGCCCTGATTCAGAATTCACCC. Residues: CASSLALIQNSP. The complete CDR3 protein is CASSLALIQNSPLHF.

In this sample, this clone turned up a few times. CDR3 amino acids: CSASGLAGGLGETQYF. The covered CDR3 bases are TGCAGTGCCTCGGGACTAGCGGGGGGGCTAGGCGAGACC. The rearrangement joins TRBV20-1 to TRBJ2-5; TRBD2 agrees at 16 bases. The read stops 3 residues short of the end of the CDR3; the missing end is completed from the germline J gene. The germline gives CDR1 DFQATT, CDR2 SNEGSKA (reference sequence). This CDR3 contains 16 residues. V lost 6 bases, J lost 5 bases, and 9 bases stayed unmatched.